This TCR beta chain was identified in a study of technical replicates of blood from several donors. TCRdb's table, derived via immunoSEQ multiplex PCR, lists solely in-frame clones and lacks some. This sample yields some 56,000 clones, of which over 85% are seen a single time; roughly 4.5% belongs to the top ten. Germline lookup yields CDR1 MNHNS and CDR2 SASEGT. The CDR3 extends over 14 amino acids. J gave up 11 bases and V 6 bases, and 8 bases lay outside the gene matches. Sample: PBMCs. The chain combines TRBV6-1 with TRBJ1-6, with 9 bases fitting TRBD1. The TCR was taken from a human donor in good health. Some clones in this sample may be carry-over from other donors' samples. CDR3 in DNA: TGTGCCAGCAGGGACCGGGACAGGGCGACACCCCTCCACTTT. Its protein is CASRDRDRATPLHF.